The 22 T cell receptor beta chains below all came from one sample that was sequenced in a study of post-analysis software for immune sequencing data. Overall study findings and caveats: With TRBV5-6, TRBV5-1 and TRBV20-1 included, roughly five TRBV segments were more frequent in patients than in controls.

Which antigens these TCRs recognize remains unknown. The TCR beta cDNA libraries contained unique molecular identifiers. TCRdb itself ran the PCR reads through MiXCR, one entry per CDR3 protein. The sample has approximately 460,000 distinct CDR3 sequences, 45% seen once. The sample taken for sequencing was blood. All receptors derive from a girl aged 10 to 17 with multiple sclerosis.

Here the CDR3 reads CASSYGTGGAGEQYF. CDR3 in DNA: TGTGCCAGCAGTTATGGGACAGGGGGCGCGGGTGAGCAGTACTTC. This rearrangement joins TRBV6-6 to TRBJ2-7; 12 bases agree with TRBD1. V gave up 3 bases and J gave up 7 bases; unmatched junction bases: 7. The CDR3 totals 15 residues. Per germline, CDR1 MNHNY and CDR2 SVGAGI (reference sequence).

This clonotype was counted a single time. The genes are TRBV3-1 and TRBJ2-6; unclear D gene. Germline lookup yields CDR1 LGHDT and CDR2 YNNKEL (reference sequence). V dropped 4 bases and J dropped 0 bases, with 10 bases sitting between them. The CDR3 totals 16 residues. DNA of the CDR3: TGTGCCAGCAGCCTTTTGTGGGGCTCTGGGGCCAACGTCCTGACTTTC. Its translation is CASSLLWGSGANVLTF.

The gene calls are TRBV4-1 and TRBJ2-1, with 9 bases aligning to TRBD1. CDR3 length equals 17 residues. Germline V lookup: CDR1 MGHRA, CDR2 YSYEKL. The junction had 9 bases not matched to a gene; V was cut back by 0 bases and J by 6 bases. The CDR3 protein is CASSQEGPGTGCNEQFF. The CDR3 region has the DNA TGCGCCAGCAGCCAAGAAGGTCCCGGGACAGGGTGCAATGAGCAGTTCTTC.

The V gene is TRBV9, the J gene TRBJ2-1, with 7 bases aligning to TRBD2. CDR1 and CDR2 (germline): SGDLS, YYNGEE. The CDR3 covers 12 residues. The V segment lost 3 bases and the J segment 12 bases; nucleotides outside the gene matches: 6. CDR3 sequence (DNA): TGTGCCAGCAGCGGGGGGGGGTCCTTGCAGTTCTTC. Translation gives CASSGGGSLQFF.

This chain connects TRBV5-6 to TRBJ2-2; TRBD1 matches 8 bases. Trimming at V came to 6 bases and at J to 6 bases, leaving 10 bases not matched to a gene. CDR3 length equals 15 residues. CDR1 SGHDT and CDR2 YYEEEE come from the germline V gene. This CDR3 is CASTRTGNRAGELFF. The DNA for the CDR3 is TGTGCCAGCACCAGGACAGGGAATCGCGCCGGGGAGCTGTTTTTT.

V and J are TRBV28 and TRBJ1-5; D possibly corresponds to TRBD1 (6 bases). With 5 bases removed from V and 3 bases from J, the gap between germline ends came to 20 bases. This CDR3 has 17 amino acids. CDR1 and CDR2 (germline): MDHEN, SYDVKM. In DNA, the CDR3 is TGTGCCAGCAGTCCAGGTTTCGTACAGGGCCCCAATCAGCCCCAGCATTTT. Protein: CASSPGFVQGPNQPQHF.

This rearrangement joins TRBV4-1 to TRBJ2-5; 7 bases agree with TRBD2. Germline V gives CDR1 MGHRA, CDR2 YSYEKL. The CDR3 length is 16 residues. With V trimmed by 5 bases and J by 11 bases, 20 bases remained unmatched. CDR3 protein: CASSTAGTMTYNEQYF. The CDR3 nucleotides are TGCGCCAGCAGCACAGCCGGGACTATGACCTACAATGAGCAGTACTTC.

The table lists this clonotype with many counts. The chain couples TRBV20-1 to TRBJ2-7; 7 bases map to TRBD2. CDR1 DFQATT and CDR2 SNEGSKA come from the germline V gene (reference sequence). This CDR3 comprises 14 residues. The V and J ends lost 3 bases and 3 bases, in that order; junction bases with no gene match: 8. The CDR3 DNA sequence: TGCAGTGCTAGCAAGCTAGCGGAACACTACGAGCAGTACTTC. Translation gives CSASKLAEHYEQYF.

This chain connects TRBV5-6 to TRBJ2-1; a possible D gene is TRBD2 (6 bases). The V gene lost 4 bases and the J gene lost 7 bases, with 15 bases spanning the gap. The germline V gene encodes CDR1 SGHDT and CDR2 YYEEEE. CDR3 length: 14 residues. The CDR3 nucleotides are TGTGCCAGCAGCCCTGCGACTAGGCGTAATGAGCAGTTCTTC. It encodes CASSPATRRNEQFF.

This chain joins TRBV29-1 and TRBJ2-1, with 8 bases fitting TRBD1. Per the germline V gene, CDR1 is SQVTM and CDR2 is ANQGSEA. With 6 bases clipped from V and 0 bases from J, the junction kept 7 bases outside the gene matches. The length of the CDR3 is 15 residues. The DNA for the CDR3 is TGCAGCGTCAGGACAGGGCGCGGCTCCTACAATGAGCAGTTCTTC. Protein product: CSVRTGRGSYNEQFF.

The CDR3 sequence: CSARDDAGGNEQFF. In DNA form, the CDR3 reads TGCAGTGCTAGAGATGATGCAGGCGGAAATGAGCAGTTCTTC. The chain has TRBV20-1 and TRBJ2-1, with no clear D. CDR3 length: 14 residues. CDR1 is DFQATT, CDR2 SNEGSKA, per germline (reference sequence). V shed 0 bases and J shed 7 bases, with 13 bases lying between them.

This clonotype was observed a handful of times. This chain joins TRBV6-5 and TRBJ2-5; 10 bases align to TRBD2. The J call may be wrong; the DNA end is better matched by TRBJ2-7. The germline gives CDR1 MNHEY, CDR2 SVGAGI. There are 15 residues in the CDR3. CDR3: CASSYELAGVGEQYF. The CDR3 DNA reads as TGTGCCAGCAGTTACGAGCTAGCGGGAGTTGGCGAGCAGTACTTC.

This clonotype appeared a few times. V gene TRBV9 combines with J gene TRBJ2-3; D may be TRBD2 (5 bases). The CDR3 covers 17 residues. Trimming stripped 0 bases from V and 0 bases from J, with 14 bases between. Germline CDR1 and CDR2: SGDLS and YYNGEE. In nucleotides, the CDR3 is TGTGCCAGCAGCGTAGTCGGGAAGTTCTCTAGCACAGATACGCAGTATTTT. This encodes CASSVVGKFSSTDTQYF.

V usage is TRBV7-2 and J usage is TRBJ1-2; D gene unclear. V was shortened by 5 bases and J by 0 bases, with 7 bases between the two germline ends. Germline CDR1 SGHTA, CDR2 FQGNSA. CDR3 length: 13 residues. The CDR3 region is CASSAKANYGYTF. In DNA, the CDR3 is TGTGCCAGCAGCGCCAAGGCTAACTATGGCTACACCTTC.

This clonotype came up once. The chain couples TRBV5-6 to TRBJ2-1; 7 nucleotides line up with TRBD1. V was pared by 1 base and J by 4 bases, with 8 bases of the junction left unmatched. CDR1 is SGHDT, CDR2 YYEEEE, per germline. The length of the CDR3 is 16 residues. DNA for the CDR3: TGTGCCAGCAGCTTGATCAGGACAGGCGCGTACAATGAGCAGTTCTTC. Protein product: CASSLIRTGAYNEQFF.

J is TRBJ1-2 and V is TRBV29-1; no clear D. V lost 6 bases, J lost 7 bases, and 12 bases lay in between. Germline V gene lookup returns CDR1 SQVTM and CDR2 ANQGSEA. This CDR3 is 11 amino acids long. For the CDR3, the DNA is TGCAGCGTCCCCGGCCGGGCTGGCTACACCTTC. It yields the protein CSVPGRAGYTF.

Concerning this clonotype: At one end, the junction sequence differs from germline, possibly due to a read error. This chain joins TRBV11-2 and TRBJ1-1; D unclear. This CDR3 spans 14 amino acids. Germline values: CDR1 SGHAT, CDR2 FQNNGV. Here the CDR3 DNA reads TGTGCCGGCAGCCCCCCTACCCGAAGGGCTGAAGCTTTCTTT. Its translation is CAGSPPTRRAEAFF.

CDR3: CASSYYGFNEQFF. In DNA, the CDR3 is TGTGCCAGCAGTTATTACGGTTTCAATGAGCAGTTCTTC. The chain carries TRBV6-6 and TRBJ2-1, with D uncertain. Trimming cost V 3 bases and J 6 bases, with 9 bases left between them. This CDR3 region has 13 residues. Germline loops: CDR1 MNHNY, CDR2 SVGAGI (reference sequence).

This clonotype was seen a few times. The chain carries TRBV29-1 and TRBJ2-4; maybe TRBD1 (6 bases). The V and J ends lost 7 bases and 3 bases respectively, with 16 bases between them. The CDR3 extends over 14 amino acids. Germline values: CDR1 SQVTM, CDR2 ANQGSEA. The CDR3 DNA sequence: TGCAGCGCAGGAACCAGGGGTAGCAAAAACATTCAGTACTTC. This encodes CSAGTRGSKNIQYF.

This CDR3 reads CSGVQNNEQFF. Here the CDR3 DNA reads TGCAGTGGGGTTCAGAACAATGAGCAGTTCTTC. The rearrangement uses TRBV20-1 and TRBJ2-1; D is uncertain. V was trimmed by 7 bases and J by 5 bases, leaving 9 bases between them. The germline CDR1 and CDR2 sequences are DFQATT and SNEGSKA (reference sequence). The CDR3 sequence is 11 residues long.

The J gene is TRBJ1-2, the V gene TRBV6-1, with a weak D call TRBD1 (5 bases). Germline CDR1 and CDR2: MNHNS and SASEGT. This CDR3 is built from 13 residues. Deletions cut 8 bases from V and 5 bases from J, with 15 bases between. CDR3: CASRRDGTYGYTF. Written as DNA, the CDR3 is TGTGCCAGCCGGAGGGACGGAACGTATGGCTACACCTTC.

This clonotype was seen only a few times. The CDR3 DNA is TGTGCCAGCAGTCCCCCAGAGGGAGGGCCTGTAGAGACCCAGTACTTC. Protein sequence: CASSPPEGGPVETQYF. The chain links TRBV27 to TRBJ2-5; 7 nucleotides align to TRBD2. The V segment lost 5 bases and the J segment 4 bases; nucleotides outside the gene matches: 13. Germline V gene sequence: CDR1 MNHEY, CDR2 SMNVEV (reference sequence). The CDR3 has 16 amino acids.